This TCR beta chain was obtained from a study of blood T cell repertoires in COVID-19. Authors' data handling: Reference gene primer amplification in the assay estimated nucleated cell counts. Clones were sequenced by immunoSEQ multiplex PCR, and TCRdb holds only the in-frame ones, with some missing. V and J calls and clone size are copied from that table; D and trimming were computed from the DNA. The sample yields approximately 80,000 clones, about nine tenths seen once. J was trimmed by 0 bases and V by 5 bases; bases with no gene match: 7. The CDR3 totals 16 residues. Germline V lookup: CDR1 MNHNY, CDR2 SVGAGI (reference sequence).

The source material was peripheral blood. This TCR derives from a human donor in a cohort sampled during active COVID-19. V gene TRBV6-6 combines with J gene TRBJ2-3, with 8 bases fitting TRBD2. The CDR3 loop reads CASSASAGGSTDTQYF. CDR3 nucleotides: TGTGCCAGCAGTGCGTCGGCGGGAGGCAGCACAGATACGCAGTATTTT.